This T cell receptor beta chain is from a study of early T cells in non-severe SARS-CoV-2 infection. Study background: Sequencing targeted bulk RNA from unsorted whole blood, leaving chains unpaired.

Germline assignment: CDR1 SNHLY and CDR2 FYNNEI. CDR3 size: 12 residues. The V end lost 9 bases, the J end lost 2 bases, and 10 bases lay between the germline ends. Tagging with unique molecular identifiers was applied to individual cDNA molecules. TCRdb processed the 5' RACE reads anew with MiXCR; each CDR3 protein has one entry. The table has 55,000 to 75,000 distinct CDR3 sequences, around 9.9% seen once. In this sample, this clonotype turned up many times. The sequence came from an adult who was a healthcare worker with PCR-confirmed SARS-CoV-2 infection or an uninfected control (not recorded which). The J gene is TRBJ1-1, the V gene TRBV2; D unclear. The sequencing input was whole blood. The CDR3 sequence is CARSELNTEAFF. The CDR3 coding sequence is TGTGCCAGATCAGAGCTAAACACTGAAGCTTTCTTT.